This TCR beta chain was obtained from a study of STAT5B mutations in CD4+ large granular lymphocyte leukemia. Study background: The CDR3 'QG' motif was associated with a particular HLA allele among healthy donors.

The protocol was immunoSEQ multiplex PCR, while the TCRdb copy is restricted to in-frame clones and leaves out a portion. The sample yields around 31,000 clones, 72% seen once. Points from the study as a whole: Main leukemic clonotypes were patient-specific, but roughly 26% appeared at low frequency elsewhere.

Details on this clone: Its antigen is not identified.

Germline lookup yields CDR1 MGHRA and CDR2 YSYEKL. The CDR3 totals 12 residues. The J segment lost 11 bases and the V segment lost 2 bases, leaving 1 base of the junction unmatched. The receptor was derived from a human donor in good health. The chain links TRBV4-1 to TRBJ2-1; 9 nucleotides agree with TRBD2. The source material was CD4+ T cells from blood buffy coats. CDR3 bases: TGCGCCAGCAGCCAAAGCGGGGGGAAGCAGTTCTTC. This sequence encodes CASSQSGGKQFF.